This T cell receptor (beta chain) was captured by sequencing in a study of Ad26.COV2.S vaccination and SARS-CoV-2 variants. Points on this clone: What it recognizes is unknown.

Study-wide points: From the TCR breadth and depth analyses, total T cell responses may have been underestimated. Vaccinees showed greater spike-specific TCR breadth than placebo recipients.

The method was immunoSEQ multiplex PCR; TCRdb's version includes in-frame clones alone and lacks a portion of them. The sample contains 150,000 to 200,000 clones, around 88% of which appear only once. The specimen comprised peripheral blood, sampled after recovery from COVID-19. This TCR came from a human donor who had recovered from COVID-19.

CDR3 DNA sequence: TGCGCCAGCCGCGAGGGAGTCGAGGACACCATATATTTT. Its protein product is CASREGVEDTIYF. The V gene is TRBV5-1, the J gene TRBJ1-3; no firm D call. CDR3 length equals 13 residues. Germline CDR1 and CDR2: SGHRS and YFSETQ. V dropped 7 bases and J dropped 8 bases, with 16 bases sitting between them.